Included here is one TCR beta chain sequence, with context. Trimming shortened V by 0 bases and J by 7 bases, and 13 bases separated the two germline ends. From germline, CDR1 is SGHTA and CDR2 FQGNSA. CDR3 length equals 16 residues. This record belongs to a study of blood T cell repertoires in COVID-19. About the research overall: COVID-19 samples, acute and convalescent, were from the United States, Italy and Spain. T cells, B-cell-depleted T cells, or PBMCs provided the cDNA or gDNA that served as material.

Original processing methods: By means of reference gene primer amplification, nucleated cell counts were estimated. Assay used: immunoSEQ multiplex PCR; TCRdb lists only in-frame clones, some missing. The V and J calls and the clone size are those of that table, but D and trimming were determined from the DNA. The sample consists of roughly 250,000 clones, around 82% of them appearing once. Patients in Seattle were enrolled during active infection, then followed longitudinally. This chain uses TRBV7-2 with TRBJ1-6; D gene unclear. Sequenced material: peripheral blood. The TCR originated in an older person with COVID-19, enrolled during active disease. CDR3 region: CASSLAGRIGNSPLHF. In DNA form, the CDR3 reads TGTGCCAGCAGCTTAGCGGGCAGGATCGGCAATTCACCCCTCCACTTT.